The entry below describes one T cell receptor beta chain. The antigen this receptor binds is unknown. Per-nucleotide qualities are absent, and no much larger clonotype sits a single base away. Collaborating institutions collected whole blood in K2EDTA tubes following their own protocols. Collaborator samples were shipped for TCRbeta analysis as frozen whole blood, isolated PBMCs, or DNA extracted from either sample type. The data belong to a study of blood T cell repertoires in COVID-19 (TCRdb year 2020). The study in broad terms: Collaborator samples came from the United States, Italy and Spain and covered acute and convalescent phases of COVID-19. The prospective study material was composed of cDNA or gDNA derived from T cells, B-cell-depleted T cells, or PBMCs. Subjects who had been exposed to COVID-19, were actively infected with it, or had recovered from it provided the deeply sampled blood TCRbeta repertoires that made up the dataset. The repertoires were released in a freely available public database intended as a resource for research on the immune response to SARS-CoV-2. The samples were drawn from the first 160 participants of the ongoing ImmuneRACE study and from about 1,200 subjects provided by 6 global collaborators. A de-identified subject ID, COVID-19 status, age in years and sex were almost always included in the sample metadata. HLA class I and class II types, where available, came from metadata supplied by the sample provider rather than from assay-based typing. The full study reports these points: Clinical and demographic metadata were provided uncurated, with the amount varying by source and participant.

Its CDR3 holds 14 amino acids, cysteine through phenylalanine. The DNA shown is the 42-base CDR3, in frame from base 1. Relative to germline, V is 0 bases shorter and J is 2 bases shorter, with 7 bases between their ends. Looking up the germline V gene (reference sequence) yields CDR1 SEHNR and CDR2 FQNEAQ. The immunoSEQ Assay, a bias-controlled multiplex PCR, was used to amplify TCRbeta CDR3 regions from genomic DNA. The authors processed their data as follows. Nucleated cell counts per sample were estimated from amplification of reference gene primers within the assay. To quantify the absolute abundance of each unique TCRbeta CDR3 rearrangement, sequence reads were collapsed and filtered. Productive Simpson clonality was computed per sample as the square root of Simpson's diversity index over productive rearrangements. TCRdb retrieved this table from immuneACCESS and kept in-frame rearrangements only. Not all clones are present; in checked studies, unresolved V genes account for under half, and no reason is known for the remainder. For V, J and clone size, that table is used; D and trimming come from the DNA. This sample is represented by about 220,000 clones; 75% to 90% of them were singletons. Of the sample, 4.5% to 5.5% falls within the top ten clones.

The chain uses TRBV7-9 and TRBJ1-1; confidence is insufficient to name the D gene. This TCR was recovered from a human donor in a cohort sampled during active COVID-19. The sequencing sample was made of peripheral blood. Here is the DNA: TGTGCCAGCAGCTTAGCCGCGGTCAACACTGAAGCTTTCTTT. Its translation reads: CASSLAAVNTEAFF.